The rows below give T cell receptor beta chains drawn from one sample of a study of T-cell reconstitution after alpha-beta-depleted transplantation in children. MiXCR was run by TCRdb on the PCR reads, yielding one entry per CDR3 protein. The sample holds about 610,000 distinct CDR3 sequences, under 12% seen once. Sample: PBMCs from the stem cell graft donor, taken from the stem cell graft. Receptors were obtained from a human donor who donated a stem cell graft to a child with acute myeloid leukemia. CDR3s include the opening cysteine and the closing phenylalanine or tryptophan. Fields, in order: V gene, clone size, J gene, D gene, CDR3 protein, CDR3 DNA. The D gene is left open where the match is weak. Clone size, where shown, is once, few, many, or a class for clones that have expanded.

TRBV7-3	-	TRBJ2-7	-	CASSLFPGVEQYF	TGTGCCAGCAGCTTATTTCCGGGCGTCGAGCAGTACTTC
TRBV20-1	many	TRBJ2-7	-	CSARGRRQTTGTFPSKLYYEQYF	TGCAGTGCTAGAGGGAGGAGGCAAACCACCGGGACTTTCCCATCAAAGCTCTACTACGAGCAGTACTTC
TRBV3-1	-	TRBJ2-2	-	CACSQDLTGGRELFF	TGTGCCTGCAGCCAAGATTTGACTGGGGGCCGGGAGCTGTTTTTT
TRBV14	few	TRBJ2-7	-	CASSHGAAHEQYF	TGTGCCAGCAGCCATGGAGCGGCTCACGAGCAGTACTTC
TRBV20-1	few	TRBJ2-7	TRBD1	CSASGRGQGSYEQYF	TGCAGTGCTAGCGGGCGTGGACAGGGATCCTACGAGCAGTACTTC
TRBV7-3	many	TRBJ2-3	-	CASSLSGTSTDTQYF	TGTGCCAGCAGCTTAAGCGGGACTAGCACAGATACGCAGTATTTT
TRBV20-1	few	TRBJ1-5	-	CSARGGYGNQPQHF	TGCAGTGCTCGAGGGGGGTATGGCAATCAGCCCCAGCATTTT
TRBV28	few	TRBJ2-5	-	CASSPRGQSQETQYF	TGTGCCAGCAGCCCGAGAGGACAGTCTCAAGAGACCCAGTACTTC
TRBV12-3/TRBV12-4	many	TRBJ2-7	TRBD2	CASTPSGRGEQYF	TGTGCCAGCACCCCCAGCGGGAGAGGCGAGCAGTACTTC
TRBV5-6	-	TRBJ1-1	TRBD1	CASSERDRGIVFF	TGTGCCAGCAGCGAACGGGACAGGGGTATTGTTTTCTTT
TRBV20-1	-	TRBJ2-1	TRBD2	CSESSGRDNNEQFF	TGCAGTGAAAGTTCCGGGAGGGACAACAATGAGCAGTTCTTC
TRBV6-5	few	TRBJ2-1	-	CASSYPGSHNEQFF	TGTGCCAGCAGTTACCCTGGTTCCCACAATGAGCAGTTCTTC
TRBV7-2	many	TRBJ2-7	-	CASSLALGSSYEQYF	TGTGCCAGCAGCTTAGCGTTAGGGAGCTCCTACGAGCAGTACTTC
TRBV4-3	few	TRBJ2-1	-	CASSQGATGSYNEQFF	TGCGCCAGCAGCCAAGGGGCGACGGGCTCCTACAATGAGCAGTTCTTC
TRBV4-2	few	TRBJ2-1	TRBD2	CASSQEAGGPSGEQFF	TGTGCCAGCAGCCAAGAAGCGGGAGGGCCGAGCGGTGAGCAGTTCTTC
TRBV29-1	-	TRBJ1-2	-	CSVVGFYGYTF	TGCAGCGTCGTAGGCTTCTATGGCTACACCTTC
TRBV29-1	few	TRBJ1-2	-	CSVLRFGYGYTF	TGCAGCGTTCTCAGGTTTGGCTATGGCTACACCTTC